A single T cell receptor (beta chain) is shown here with its context. The antigen it recognizes is unknown. No base quality information exists; no much larger clone differs at one position. The same CDR3 arises from other DNA sequences in this sample as well. The data belong to a study of cytomegalovirus exposure and HLA in healthy donors listed by TCRdb under 2017. At the level of the whole study: The approximately 710 repertoires of the first cohort and the 120 validation repertoires were produced on the same platform, according to a later analysis. The aim of the study was to test whether cataloging public T cell receptors could identify signatures of past pathogen exposure. Besides the first cohort of roughly 700 subjects, a separate validation cohort made up of 120 or so different subjects was used. To predict cytomegalovirus infection status, the study combined high-throughput TCR immunosequencing, statistical association of individual TCRs with disease status, and machine learning. Results and caveats for the whole study, not just this receptor: The study gave a list of about 160 TCR beta chains associated with cytomegalovirus. It was suggested by the authors that the approach could potentially be generalized to other disease states and immunological phenotypes. A later analysis found that TCRs clustered in the first cohort also tended to co-occur in the 120 validation repertoires, with 94% of cluster scores above 0. Most TCR sequences were seen in very few donors, while some public TCRs were found in many individuals. In vitro tests confirmed that a few of the cytomegalovirus-associated TCR beta chains recognize cytomegalovirus antigens. All 120 or so repertoires were used to score co-occurrence in the validation cohort in a later analysis, because that analysis had no HLA typing for the cohort. The classifier was reported to diagnose cytomegalovirus status with high specificity and sensitivity in both the original cohort and the validation cohort.

Donors formed part of the validation cohort, which comprised over a hundred subjects and was distinct from the first cohort of under 850 subjects. The library relied on the immunoSEQ multiplex PCR assay. The original methods were these. A statistical classification framework was built to diagnose cytomegalovirus status from the catalog of TCR beta chain sequences. The table comes from immuneACCESS by way of TCRdb, which keeps in-frame sequences with V and J called. Part of the clones is missing from these tables; in studies checked, under half for an unresolved V gene and the rest for unknown reasons. V, J and clone size were drawn from that table, and D and trimming were deduced from the DNA. Present in this sample are more than 300,000 clones, 70% to 90% of which were seen just once. In total, the top ten clones hold more than 0.8% of the sample. CDR3 length: 12 amino acids, cysteine to phenylalanine. Just CDR3 DNA is preserved here, 36 bases in frame from base 1. At the junction V is shortened by 2 bases and J by 3 bases, with 5 bases in between. CDR1 and CDR2 are read off the germline V gene as MDHEN and SYDVKM.

Sequenced: PBMCs. The chain couples TRBV28 to TRBJ2-7; matching of 5 bases hints at TRBD1 as the D gene. The TCR was taken from a woman aged 18-29 years in good health and CMV-seronegative. In nucleotides, the sequence is TGTGCCAGCAGTTTAGACAGCTACGAGCAGTACTTC. Its protein is CASSLDSYEQYF.